Listed here are 9 T cell receptor beta chains from one sample, sequenced in a study of early T cells in non-severe SARS-CoV-2 infection. MiXCR, run by TCRdb on the 5' RACE reads, gives a single entry per CDR3 protein. Counted here are 30,000 to 40,000 distinct CDR3 sequences, 5% to 7% occurring once; the ten biggest clones make up roughly 20%. What was sequenced was whole blood. These receptors were taken from an adult who was a healthcare worker with PCR-confirmed SARS-CoV-2 infection or an uninfected control (not recorded which).

The sample holds a few counts of this clonotype. The chain carries TRBV6-2 or TRBV6-3 and TRBJ2-1; 8 nucleotides match TRBD2. The trim removed 7 bases at V and 7 bases at J, leaving 18 bases unmatched. Per the germline V gene, CDR1 is MNHEY and CDR2 is SVGEGT. The CDR3 sequence is 17 residues long. This CDR3 reads CASKRPLGLAGRNEQFF. As DNA, the CDR3 is TGTGCCAGCAAGAGGCCCCTGGGGCTAGCGGGTCGTAATGAGCAGTTCTTC.

This clonotype was seen at least ten times. The J gene is TRBJ1-1, the V gene TRBV12-3 or TRBV12-4; the D is unclear. Trimming took off 6 bases at V and 0 bases at J, with 14 bases between the two ends. The CDR3 consists of 15 residues. This chain's CDR3 is CASSPRGLVNTEAFF. The CDR3 nucleotides are TGTGCCAGCAGCCCCCGGGGTTTAGTGAACACTGAAGCTTTCTTT.

This sequence joins TRBV18 and TRBJ1-2, with 7 bases matching TRBD1. The CDR3 contains 13 residues. After removal of 4 bases from V and 3 bases from J, the junction contained 2 bases not matched to a gene. Germline V lookup: CDR1 KGHSH, CDR2 LQKENI. The CDR3 nucleotides are TGTGCCAGCTCACGACAGGGAGACTATGGCTACACCTTC. Protein product: CASSRQGDYGYTF.

This clonotype was picked up many times. The gene calls are TRBV7-9 and TRBJ2-5; possibly TRBD2 for D (6 bases). Germline lookup yields CDR1 SEHNR and CDR2 FQNEAQ (reference sequence). This CDR3 is 16 amino acids long. Trimming stripped 1 base from V and 6 bases from J, with 18 bases between. The CDR3 bases are TGTGCCAGCAGCTTAGGGCCGGGACGACGGGGGAAGACCCAGTACTTC. Its protein is CASSLGPGRRGKTQYF.

This clonotype showed up many times. The chain combines TRBV10-2 with TRBJ2-1; D may match TRBD1 or TRBD2 (5 bases each). The V end lost 1 base, the J end lost 7 bases, and 14 bases lay between the germline ends. Germline V gene data show CDR1 as WSHSY and CDR2 as SAAADI. The CDR3 sequence is 15 residues long. The chain's CDR3 is CASSEWGTRGNEQFF. The DNA for the CDR3 is TGCGCCAGCAGTGAGTGGGGGACCCGGGGTAATGAGCAGTTCTTC.

There are many counts of this clonotype. The rearrangement joins TRBV7-9 to TRBJ1-2, with 7 bases matching TRBD1. The germline gives CDR1 SEHNR, CDR2 FQNEAQ (reference sequence). The CDR3 is 13 amino acids. V lost 8 bases, J lost 2 bases, and 5 bases stayed unmatched. As DNA, the CDR3 is TGTGCCAGCGGGGGGACAGCAAACTATGGCTACACCTTC. Protein: CASGGTANYGYTF.

The table lists this clonotype with many counts. The chain links TRBV18 to TRBJ2-7; TRBD1 aligns across 7 bases. The ends lost 2 bases at V and 2 bases at J; junction bases unmatched: 3. Germline CDR1 is KGHSH and CDR2 is LQKENI. The CDR3 is made up of 14 amino acids. CDR3 sequence: CASSPETGTYEQYF. The CDR3 DNA follows: TGTGCCAGCTCACCAGAGACAGGGACCTACGAGCAGTACTTC.

This clonotype was picked up many times. The CDR3 DNA reads TGTGCCAGCAGCCTAGAGGGAGGGGGTCTGAACACTGAAGCTTTCTTT. It codes for CASSLEGGGLNTEAFF. The gene calls are TRBV9 and TRBJ1-1; the D gene is possibly TRBD1 (6 bases). V was shortened by 4 bases and J by 0 bases, with 16 bases between the two germline ends. The CDR3 runs to 16 residues. The V gene's germline CDR1 is SGDLS and CDR2 YYNGEE. Full variable domain (missing parts from reference TRBV9 and TRBJ1-1): DSGVTQTPKHLITATGQRVTLRCSPRSGDLSVYWYQQSLDQGLQFLIQYYNGEERAKGNILERFSAQQFPDLHSELNLSSLELGDSALYFCASSLEGGGLNTEAFFGQGTRLTVV.

The genes are TRBV7-9 and TRBJ1-4; 9 bases match TRBD1. Per germline, CDR1 SEHNR and CDR2 FQNEAQ (reference sequence). V was pared by 6 bases and J by 7 bases, with 6 bases of the junction left unmatched. CDR3 size: 14 residues. The CDR3, as DNA: TGTGCCAGCAGTGCCGGGACAGGGAGTGAAAAACTGTTTTTT. It encodes CASSAGTGSEKLFF. The entire variable domain, with the rest obtained from reference TRBV7-9 and TRBJ1-4, is as follows: DTGVSQNPRHKITKRGQNVTFRCDPISEHNRLYWYRQTLGQGPEFLTYFQNEAQLEKSRLLSDRFSAERPKGSFSTLEIQRTEQGDSAMYLCASSAGTGSEKLFFGSGTQLSVL.